This T cell receptor (beta chain) came from a study of regulatory T cells in long-lasting Graves disease. The study's findings and limits: There were preferences for TRBV28, TRBJ1-2 and TRBJ2-5 in persistent disease.

Germline V lookup: CDR1 MNHEY, CDR2 SMNVEV (reference sequence). This CDR3 is built from 11 residues. V lost 6 bases and J lost 6, with 8 bases in between. At least ten counts were recorded for this clonotype. Antigen unknown. Time point described: newly diagnosed GD, antithyroid drugs for less than 3 months. Researchers made the TCR library from RNA that was extracted from PBMCs. Construction of TCR beta libraries relied on iRepertoire HTBI primers and on Arm-PCR targeting CDR3 regions. TCRdb redid the calling of the multiplex PCR reads with MiXCR, one entry per CDR3 protein. The repertoire holds approximately 460,000 distinct CDR3 sequences, with 16% as singletons. These data also featured in a second study, about T cells in Graves' hyperthyroidism and ophthalmopathy. Turning to that study: Exclusion of patients followed from uncontrolled infection, other autoimmune disease, pregnancy or lactation. The HTBI set primed first-round TCR CDR3 RT-PCR.

The receptor was derived from a woman in her thirties with Graves disease. V gene TRBV27 combines with J gene TRBJ1-1; maybe TRBD1 (5 bases). Sequenced material: peripheral blood mononuclear cells (PBMCs), taken at new diagnosis, from a patient treated with antithyroid drugs. The CDR3 sequence is CASRAGSEAFF. The CDR3 DNA reads as TGTGCCAGCAGAGCAGGGTCTGAAGCTTTCTTT.